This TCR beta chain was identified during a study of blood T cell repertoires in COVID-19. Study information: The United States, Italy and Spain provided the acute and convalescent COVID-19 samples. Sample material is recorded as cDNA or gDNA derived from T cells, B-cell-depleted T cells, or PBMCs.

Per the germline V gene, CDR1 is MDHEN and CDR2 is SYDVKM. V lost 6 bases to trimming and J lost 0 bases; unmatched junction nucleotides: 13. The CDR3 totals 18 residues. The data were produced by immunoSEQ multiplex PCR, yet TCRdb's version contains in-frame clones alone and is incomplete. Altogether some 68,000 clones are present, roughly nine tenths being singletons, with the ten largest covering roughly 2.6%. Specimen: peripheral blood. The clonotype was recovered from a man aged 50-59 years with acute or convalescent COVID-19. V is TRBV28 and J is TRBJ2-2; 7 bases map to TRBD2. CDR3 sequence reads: CASSQSGRVHANTGELFF. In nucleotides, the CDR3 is TGTGCCAGCAGCCAATCGGGGAGGGTCCACGCGAACACCGGGGAGCTGTTTTTT.